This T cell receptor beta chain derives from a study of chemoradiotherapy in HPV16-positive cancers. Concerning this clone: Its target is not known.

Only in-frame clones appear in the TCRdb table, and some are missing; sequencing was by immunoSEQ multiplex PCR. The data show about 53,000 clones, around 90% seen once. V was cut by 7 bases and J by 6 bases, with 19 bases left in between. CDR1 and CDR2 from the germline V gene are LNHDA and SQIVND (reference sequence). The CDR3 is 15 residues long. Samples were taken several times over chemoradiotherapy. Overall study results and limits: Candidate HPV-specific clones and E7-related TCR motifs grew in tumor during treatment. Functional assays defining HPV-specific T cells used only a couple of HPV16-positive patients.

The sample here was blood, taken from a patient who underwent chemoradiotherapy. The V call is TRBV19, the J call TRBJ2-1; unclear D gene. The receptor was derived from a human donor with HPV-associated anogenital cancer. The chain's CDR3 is CASTPARAVVNEQFF. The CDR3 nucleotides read TGTGCCAGTACTCCGGCCCGGGCCGTTGTCAATGAGCAGTTCTTC.